This TCR beta chain derives from a study of shared clonotypes between healthy human individuals. Study-wide results and caveats: A handful of donors shared around 5.1% of their naive CD4 clonotypes.

A note on this clone: Its antigen remains unknown.

TCRdb keeps only in-frame clones here, not all; method: immunoSEQ multiplex PCR. This sample has approximately 1.5 million clones; about 98.5% occur once, and the top ten carry roughly 0.35%. This CDR3 has 14 residues. The germline V gene encodes CDR1 WSHSY and CDR2 SAAADI. The ends were cut back, 4 bases at V and 3 bases at J, with 10 bases in the middle. The J gene is TRBJ1-3, the V gene TRBV10-2; D is undetermined. This TCR came from a man aged 25-45 years in good health. Source material: naive CD4+ T cells sorted from blood. The subset: CD45RA+ positively selected. CDR3 amino acids: CASSAAAVGNTIYF. The CDR3 DNA reads TGCGCCAGCAGTGCGGCCGCGGTTGGAAACACCATATATTTT.